This entry describes one T cell receptor (beta chain). Per the study methods: Amplification with reference gene primers provided the estimates of nucleated cell counts. Assay: immunoSEQ multiplex PCR; the TCRdb copy retains only in-frame clones and omits some. D and trimming come from the DNA, and the V and J calls and clone size come from that table. The table records some 50,000 clones, approximately 91% of them present only once. The data were taken from a study of blood T cell repertoires in COVID-19. Study-wide context: Material from acute and convalescent COVID-19 was sourced from the United States, Italy and Spain. The analysed material was cDNA or gDNA that came from T cells, B-cell-depleted T cells, or PBMCs.

Germline CDR1 is LNHDA and CDR2 is SQIVND (reference sequence). Trimming removed 5 bases at V and 2 bases at J, with 15 bases between. The CDR3 runs to 15 residues. The chain joins TRBV19 to TRBJ1-2; D gene uncertain. The sequenced material came from peripheral blood. The sequence came from a woman in her seventies with active COVID-19. The CDR3 protein is CASSPLGETNYGYTF. Written as DNA, the CDR3 is TGTGCCAGTAGTCCTCTGGGAGAGACCAACTATGGCTACACCTTC.